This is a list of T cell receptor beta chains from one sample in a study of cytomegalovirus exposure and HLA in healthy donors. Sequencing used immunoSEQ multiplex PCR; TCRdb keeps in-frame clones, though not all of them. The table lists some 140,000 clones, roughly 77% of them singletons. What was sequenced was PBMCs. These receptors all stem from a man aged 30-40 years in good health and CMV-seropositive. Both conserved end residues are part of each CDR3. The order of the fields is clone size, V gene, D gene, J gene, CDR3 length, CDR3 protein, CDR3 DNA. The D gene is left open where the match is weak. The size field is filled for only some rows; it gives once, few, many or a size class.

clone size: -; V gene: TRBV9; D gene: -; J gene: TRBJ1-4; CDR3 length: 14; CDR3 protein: CASSASVSNEKLFF; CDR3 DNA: TGTGCCAGCAGCGCCTCAGTGTCTAATGAAAAACTGTTTTTT
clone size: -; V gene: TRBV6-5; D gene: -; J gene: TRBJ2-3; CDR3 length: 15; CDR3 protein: CASSYDPSGTDTQYF; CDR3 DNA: TGTGCCAGCAGTTACGACCCTAGCGGCACAGATACGCAGTATTTT
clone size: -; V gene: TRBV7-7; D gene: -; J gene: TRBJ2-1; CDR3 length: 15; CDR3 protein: CASSLEWGVGNEQFF; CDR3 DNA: TGTGCTAGCAGCTTAGAGTGGGGCGTGGGCAATGAGCAGTTCTTC
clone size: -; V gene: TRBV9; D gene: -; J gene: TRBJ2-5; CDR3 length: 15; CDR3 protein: CATSLRGAAQETQYF; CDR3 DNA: TGTGCCACCTCACTACGGGGGGCAGCCCAAGAGACCCAGTACTTC
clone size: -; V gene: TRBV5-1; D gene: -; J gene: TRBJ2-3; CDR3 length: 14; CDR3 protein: CASSLAPGTDTQYF; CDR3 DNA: TGCGCCAGCAGCTTAGCCCCAGGTACAGATACGCAGTATTTT
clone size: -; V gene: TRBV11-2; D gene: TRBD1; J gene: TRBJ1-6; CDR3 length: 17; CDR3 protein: CASSLGTLTGGNSPLHF; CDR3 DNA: TGTGCCAGCAGCTTAGGGACGCTGACAGGGGGAAATTCACCCCTCCACTTT
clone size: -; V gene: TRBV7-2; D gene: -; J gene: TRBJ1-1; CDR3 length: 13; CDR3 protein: CASIPLRDTEAFF; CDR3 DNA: TGTGCCAGCATCCCCCTTCGGGACACTGAAGCTTTCTTT
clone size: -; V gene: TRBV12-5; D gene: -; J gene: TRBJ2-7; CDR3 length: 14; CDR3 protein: CASGFGRVVYEQYF; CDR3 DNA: TGTGCTAGTGGTTTCGGCAGGGTGGTCTACGAGCAGTACTTC
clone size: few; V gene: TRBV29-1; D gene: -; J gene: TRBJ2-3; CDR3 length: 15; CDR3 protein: CSVVREGALTDTQYF; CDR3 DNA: TGCAGCGTCGTTCGGGAGGGGGCCCTCACAGATACGCAGTATTTT
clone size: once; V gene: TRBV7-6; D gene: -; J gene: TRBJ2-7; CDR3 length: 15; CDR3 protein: CASSLSPGIPTEQYF; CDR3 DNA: TGTGCCAGCAGCTTAAGTCCAGGAATCCCTACCGAGCAGTACTTC
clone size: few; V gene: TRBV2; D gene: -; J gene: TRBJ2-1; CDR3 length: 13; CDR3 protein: CASGPYLNNEQFF; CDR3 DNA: TGTGCCAGCGGTCCCTATCTTAACAATGAGCAGTTCTTC
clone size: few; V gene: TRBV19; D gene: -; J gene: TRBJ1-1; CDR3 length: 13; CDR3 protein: CASSWGQNTEAFF; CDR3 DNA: TGTGCCAGTAGTTGGGGACAGAACACTGAAGCTTTCTTT
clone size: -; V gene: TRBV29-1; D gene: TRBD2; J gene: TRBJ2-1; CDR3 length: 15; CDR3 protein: CSVATSGGVNNEQFF; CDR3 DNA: TGCAGCGTTGCGACTAGCGGGGGGGTAAACAATGAGCAGTTCTTC
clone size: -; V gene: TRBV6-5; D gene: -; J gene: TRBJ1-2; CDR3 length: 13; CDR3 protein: CASSYGEGPGYTF; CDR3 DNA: TGTGCCAGCAGTTACGGGGAGGGCCCAGGCTACACCTTC
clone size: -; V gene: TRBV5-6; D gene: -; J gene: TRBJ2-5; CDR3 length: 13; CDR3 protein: CASTMRAEETQYF; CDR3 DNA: TGTGCCAGCACCATGAGGGCAGAAGAGACCCAGTACTTC
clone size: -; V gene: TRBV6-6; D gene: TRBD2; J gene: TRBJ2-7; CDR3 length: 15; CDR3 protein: CASWDGTTKSYEQYF; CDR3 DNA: TGTGCCAGCTGGGACGGGACTACGAAATCCTACGAGCAGTACTTC
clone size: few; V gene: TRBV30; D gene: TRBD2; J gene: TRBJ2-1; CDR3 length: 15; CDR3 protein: CASRLAGGPFNEQFF; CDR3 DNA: TGTGCCAGCCGACTAGCGGGGGGCCCCTTCAATGAGCAGTTCTTC
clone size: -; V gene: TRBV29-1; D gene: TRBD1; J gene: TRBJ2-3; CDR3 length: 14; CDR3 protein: CSVDRGQVGDTQYF; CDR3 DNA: TGCAGCGTCGACCGTGGACAGGTCGGAGATACGCAGTATTTT
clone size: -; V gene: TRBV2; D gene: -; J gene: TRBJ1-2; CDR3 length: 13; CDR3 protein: CASPLQGTYGYTF; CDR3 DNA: TGTGCCAGCCCCCTACAGGGTACCTATGGCTACACCTTC
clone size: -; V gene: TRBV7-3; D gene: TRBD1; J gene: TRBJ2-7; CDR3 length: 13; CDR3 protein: CASSLDRGLEQYF; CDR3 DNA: TGTGCCAGCAGCCTCGACAGGGGGCTCGAGCAGTACTTC
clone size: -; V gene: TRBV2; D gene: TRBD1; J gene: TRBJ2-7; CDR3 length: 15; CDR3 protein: CASSELTGSSYEQYF; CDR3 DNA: TGTGCCAGCAGTGAACTGACAGGGAGCTCCTACGAGCAGTACTTC
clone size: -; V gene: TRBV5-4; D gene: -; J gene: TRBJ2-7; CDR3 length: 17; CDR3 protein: CASSSSTLDSLGYEQYF; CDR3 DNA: TGTGCCAGCAGCTCCTCTACCTTGGACAGTTTGGGCTACGAGCAGTACTTC